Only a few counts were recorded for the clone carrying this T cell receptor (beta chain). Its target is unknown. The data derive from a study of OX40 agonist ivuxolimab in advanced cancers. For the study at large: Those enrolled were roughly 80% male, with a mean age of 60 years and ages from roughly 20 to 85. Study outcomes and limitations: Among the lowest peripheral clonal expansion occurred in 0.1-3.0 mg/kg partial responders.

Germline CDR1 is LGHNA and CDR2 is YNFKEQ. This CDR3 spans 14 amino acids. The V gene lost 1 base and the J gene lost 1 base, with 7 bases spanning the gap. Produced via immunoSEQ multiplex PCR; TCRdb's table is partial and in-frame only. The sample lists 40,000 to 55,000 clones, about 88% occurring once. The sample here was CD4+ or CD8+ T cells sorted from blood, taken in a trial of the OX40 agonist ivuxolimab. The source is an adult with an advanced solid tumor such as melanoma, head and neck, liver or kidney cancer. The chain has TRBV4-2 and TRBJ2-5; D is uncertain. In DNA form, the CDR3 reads TGTGCCAGCAGCCAAGCTAACGGCCAAGAGACCCAGTACTTC. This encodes CASSQANGQETQYF.